The rows below give T cell receptor beta chains drawn from one sample of a study of shared T cell receptors in the human thymus. Sequencing was performed with immunoSEQ multiplex PCR; in TCRdb, only in-frame clones are kept and a portion is missing. The sample has hundreds of thousands of clones, about 87% seen once; the top ten hold more than 0.009%. Separately, the same data were catalogued under a study of human thymus T cells.

The sample was thymocytes. These receptors all come from a boy less than two years old with a congenital heart defect. The CDR3 runs from the conserved cysteine through the conserved F or W. The D gene is left open where the match is weak.

d_call v_call cdr3_aa
. TRBV19 CASSIALTDGYTF
TRBD1 TRBV28 CASFDNGDSRNQPQHF
TRBD2 TRBV18 CASSHREREGLETQYF
TRBD2 TRBV15 CATSRDYGRTALEQFF
. TRBV29-1 CSVTPEGAGNTIYF
TRBD2 TRBV28 CASSLFRGTSESYEQYF
. TRBV6-1 CASSENWGTMNTEAFF
. TRBV14 CASSQVRGPYNEQFF
. TRBV14 CASSQDPGVSYNEQFF
. TRBV7-6 CASSSKGDYGYTF
. TRBV4-3 CASSRVPTSFRLGGYNEQFF
TRBD2 TRBV10-3 CAISVSGMVNKPAYNEQFF
TRBD1 TRBV18 CASSLGQGSNYGYTF
TRBD2 TRBV5-6 CASSLRLAGGEAKNIQYF
. TRBV28 CASRSGQNKNIQYF
. TRBV4-3 CASSQEGGVFYEQYF
TRBD2 TRBV5-6 CASSRAGENTGELFF
. TRBV10-3 CAITRVGFPNYGYTF
. TRBV14 CASSTRDTKGSEQYF
. TRBV4-1 CASSPPGPISPKLYEQYF
TRBD2 TRBV5-4 CASSPRGGRLRGGYNEQFF
. TRBV14 CASSQDRVYEQYF
. TRBV2 CAKRDSSGNTIYF
TRBD2 TRBV29-1 CSVEMTSGSREQYF